This TCR beta chain was identified during a study of post-analysis software for immune sequencing data. Study at large: The disease courses spanned relapsing-remitting, secondary progressive and progressive-relapsing forms of multiple sclerosis. Study-wide findings and caveats: Multiple sclerosis patients had significantly lower normalized Chao1 diversity than controls. Comparison of patients with controls showed five or six TRBV segments more frequent in patients, TRBV5-6, TRBV5-1 and TRBV20-1 among them.

V shed 3 bases and J shed 2 bases, with 9 bases lying between them. Per the germline V gene, CDR1 is MNHNS and CDR2 is SASEGT. The CDR3 is 14 residues long. In regard to this clonotype: Its antigen remains unknown.

The TCR beta cDNA libraries contained unique molecular identifiers. Once about 0.9 to 11 million T cells were used, about 510,000 cDNA molecules resulted. Each CDR3 protein gets one entry after TCRdb re-called the PCR reads with MiXCR. Of about 820,000 distinct CDR3 sequences listed, about 53% are singletons. Sequencing was performed on blood. The V call is TRBV6-1, the J call TRBJ2-3, with D tentatively TRBD2 (6 bases). This TCR came from a girl between 10 and 17 years old with multiple sclerosis. For the CDR3, the DNA is TGTGCCAGCAGTGATGTAGCGGTCACAGATACGCAGTATTTT. It specifies CASSDVAVTDTQYF.